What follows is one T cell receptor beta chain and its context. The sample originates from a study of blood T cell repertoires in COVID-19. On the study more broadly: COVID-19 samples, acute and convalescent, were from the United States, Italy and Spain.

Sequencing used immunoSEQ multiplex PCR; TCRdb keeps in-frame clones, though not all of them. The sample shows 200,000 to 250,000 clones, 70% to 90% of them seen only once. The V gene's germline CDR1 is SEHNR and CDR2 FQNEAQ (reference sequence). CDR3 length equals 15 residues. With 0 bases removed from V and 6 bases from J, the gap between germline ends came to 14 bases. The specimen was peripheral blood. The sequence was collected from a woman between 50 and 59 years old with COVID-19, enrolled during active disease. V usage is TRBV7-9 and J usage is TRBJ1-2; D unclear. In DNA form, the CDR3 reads TGTGCCAGCAGCTTAGCGGGGAAGGGAGCTGATGGCTACACCTTC. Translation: CASSLAGKGADGYTF.